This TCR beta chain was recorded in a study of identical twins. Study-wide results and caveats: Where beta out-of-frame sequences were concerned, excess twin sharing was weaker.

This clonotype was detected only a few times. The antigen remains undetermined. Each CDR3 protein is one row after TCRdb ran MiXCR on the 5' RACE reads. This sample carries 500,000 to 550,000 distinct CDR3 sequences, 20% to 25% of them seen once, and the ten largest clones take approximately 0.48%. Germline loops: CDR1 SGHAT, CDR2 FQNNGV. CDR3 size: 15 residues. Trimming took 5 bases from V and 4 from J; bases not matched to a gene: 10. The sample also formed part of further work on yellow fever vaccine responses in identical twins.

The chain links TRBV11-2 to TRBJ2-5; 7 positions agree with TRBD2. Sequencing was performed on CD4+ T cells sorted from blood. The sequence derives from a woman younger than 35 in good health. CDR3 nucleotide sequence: TGTGCCAGCAGCCCCCAAGCGGGGCATCGAGAGACCCAGTACTTC. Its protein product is CASSPQAGHRETQYF.